The clone carrying this T cell receptor (beta chain) was recorded only once. This specimen comes from a study of blood T cells in healthy people across ages. The use of a sample-barcoded 5' primer and a J-beta primer mix characterized a second PCR of roughly 7 to 11 cycles. Each of the samples gave a minimum of 2.5 million paired-end reads that contained CDR3. TCRdb re-analysed the 5' RACE reads in MiXCR, keeping a single row per CDR3 protein. The table has 850,000 to 1,000,000 distinct CDR3 sequences, roughly 43% seen once. The CDR3 has 12 residues. The V end was cut by 0 bases, the J end by 6 bases, with 5 bases between. Germline CDR1 SQVTM, CDR2 ANQGSEA. Healthy individuals of Caucasian origin from Russia, aged roughly 6 to 95, served as donors.

This rearrangement joins TRBV29-1 to TRBJ1-4; the D is unclear. This clonotype was sampled from a man in his thirties or forties in good health. Sequencing was carried out using blood. For the CDR3, the DNA is TGCAGCGTTGAAGAAGTTGATGAAAAACTGTTTTTT. Translating gives CSVEEVDEKLFF.